A selection of T cell receptor beta chains follows, all from one sample in a study of blood T cell repertoires in COVID-19. The protocol was immunoSEQ multiplex PCR, while the TCRdb copy is restricted to in-frame clones and leaves out a portion. This sample has about 60,000 clones, with about 86% found just once. The sequenced sample was peripheral blood. The receptors here all came from a human donor in a cohort sampled during active COVID-19. Each CDR3 is given without its conserved first and last residue.

j_call: TRBJ1-2
v_call: TRBV6-5
cdr3_aa: ASSYQTGTGVYT

j_call: TRBJ2-1
v_call: TRBV3-1/TRBV3-2
cdr3_aa: ASSRTSGGAHNEQF

j_call: TRBJ1-6
v_call: TRBV3-1/TRBV3-2
cdr3_aa: ASSQEGFRTGYNSPLH

j_call: TRBJ1-2
v_call: TRBV6-5
cdr3_aa: ASTRTGDGYT

j_call: TRBJ2-3
v_call: TRBV7-9
cdr3_aa: ASSLVLSGGRVADTQY

j_call: TRBJ2-7
v_call: TRBV5-1
cdr3_aa: ASSLGRTGTYEQY

j_call: TRBJ1-4
v_call: TRBV11-1
cdr3_aa: ASTETGTGHEKLF

j_call: TRBJ1-1
v_call: TRBV5-4
cdr3_aa: ASSLEQRNTEAF

j_call: TRBJ2-7
v_call: TRBV6-5
cdr3_aa: ASSLRYEQY

j_call: TRBJ1-2
v_call: TRBV2
cdr3_aa: ASRTVTNYGYT

j_call: TRBJ2-3
v_call: TRBV6-5
cdr3_aa: ASRRPGQGTDTQY

j_call: TRBJ2-7
v_call: TRBV19
cdr3_aa: ASSSGQGARYEQY